Listed below are T cell receptor beta chains from one sample, sequenced in a study of cytomegalovirus exposure and HLA in healthy donors. Using immunoSEQ multiplex PCR, the repertoire was profiled, and TCRdb retains in-frame clones only, with some absent. Of 150,000 to 200,000 clones in the sample, roughly three quarters are singletons; the top ten hold roughly 7.5%. The sequencing sample was made of PBMCs. Receptor source: a male donor in good health and CMV-seropositive. Each CDR3 is given with its conserved first and last residue.

TRBV5-6	13	TRBJ1-5	CASSSRYQEPQHF
TRBV19	15	TRBJ1-5	CASRRDPTTNQPQHF
TRBV5-4	19	TRBJ1-1	CASSLEVVRESSGLTEAFF
TRBV6-5	15	TRBJ2-5	CASSPGTWGQETQYF
TRBV9	16	TRBJ2-5	CASSEGDRGRRETQYF
TRBV9	16	TRBJ2-5	CASSVGPGGGKETQYF
TRBV5-6	15	TRBJ1-2	CASSLGPGEQGRYTF
TRBV2	13	TRBJ1-2	CASSLDLAYGYTF
TRBV5-1	15	TRBJ2-3	CASSLERTSTDTQYF
TRBV7-2	19	TRBJ1-1	CASSRRDRALYGKNTEAFF
TRBV27	15	TRBJ1-6	CASSRTRGGNSPLHF
TRBV27	14	TRBJ1-6	CASSRRDRNSPLHF
TRBV2	11	TRBJ1-1	CASRRQFEAFF
TRBV9	16	TRBJ2-1	CASSPRDTRRYNEQFF
TRBV27	15	.	CASSFAEIAPYEQYF
TRBV29-1	16	TRBJ1-2	CSVEVLGEVTNYGYTF
TRBV7-3	17	TRBJ2-3	CASSLMGLAGGTDTQYF
TRBV5-5	17	TRBJ1-4	CASSLLGSFATNEKLFF
TRBV5-4	19	TRBJ2-1	CASSFRTSPQGGSYNEQFF
TRBV28	13	TRBJ2-1	CASSFSPVGGGFF
TRBV28	13	TRBJ2-3	CASSQGNTDTQYF
TRBV7-9	15	TRBJ1-2	CASSLETGGAGGYTF